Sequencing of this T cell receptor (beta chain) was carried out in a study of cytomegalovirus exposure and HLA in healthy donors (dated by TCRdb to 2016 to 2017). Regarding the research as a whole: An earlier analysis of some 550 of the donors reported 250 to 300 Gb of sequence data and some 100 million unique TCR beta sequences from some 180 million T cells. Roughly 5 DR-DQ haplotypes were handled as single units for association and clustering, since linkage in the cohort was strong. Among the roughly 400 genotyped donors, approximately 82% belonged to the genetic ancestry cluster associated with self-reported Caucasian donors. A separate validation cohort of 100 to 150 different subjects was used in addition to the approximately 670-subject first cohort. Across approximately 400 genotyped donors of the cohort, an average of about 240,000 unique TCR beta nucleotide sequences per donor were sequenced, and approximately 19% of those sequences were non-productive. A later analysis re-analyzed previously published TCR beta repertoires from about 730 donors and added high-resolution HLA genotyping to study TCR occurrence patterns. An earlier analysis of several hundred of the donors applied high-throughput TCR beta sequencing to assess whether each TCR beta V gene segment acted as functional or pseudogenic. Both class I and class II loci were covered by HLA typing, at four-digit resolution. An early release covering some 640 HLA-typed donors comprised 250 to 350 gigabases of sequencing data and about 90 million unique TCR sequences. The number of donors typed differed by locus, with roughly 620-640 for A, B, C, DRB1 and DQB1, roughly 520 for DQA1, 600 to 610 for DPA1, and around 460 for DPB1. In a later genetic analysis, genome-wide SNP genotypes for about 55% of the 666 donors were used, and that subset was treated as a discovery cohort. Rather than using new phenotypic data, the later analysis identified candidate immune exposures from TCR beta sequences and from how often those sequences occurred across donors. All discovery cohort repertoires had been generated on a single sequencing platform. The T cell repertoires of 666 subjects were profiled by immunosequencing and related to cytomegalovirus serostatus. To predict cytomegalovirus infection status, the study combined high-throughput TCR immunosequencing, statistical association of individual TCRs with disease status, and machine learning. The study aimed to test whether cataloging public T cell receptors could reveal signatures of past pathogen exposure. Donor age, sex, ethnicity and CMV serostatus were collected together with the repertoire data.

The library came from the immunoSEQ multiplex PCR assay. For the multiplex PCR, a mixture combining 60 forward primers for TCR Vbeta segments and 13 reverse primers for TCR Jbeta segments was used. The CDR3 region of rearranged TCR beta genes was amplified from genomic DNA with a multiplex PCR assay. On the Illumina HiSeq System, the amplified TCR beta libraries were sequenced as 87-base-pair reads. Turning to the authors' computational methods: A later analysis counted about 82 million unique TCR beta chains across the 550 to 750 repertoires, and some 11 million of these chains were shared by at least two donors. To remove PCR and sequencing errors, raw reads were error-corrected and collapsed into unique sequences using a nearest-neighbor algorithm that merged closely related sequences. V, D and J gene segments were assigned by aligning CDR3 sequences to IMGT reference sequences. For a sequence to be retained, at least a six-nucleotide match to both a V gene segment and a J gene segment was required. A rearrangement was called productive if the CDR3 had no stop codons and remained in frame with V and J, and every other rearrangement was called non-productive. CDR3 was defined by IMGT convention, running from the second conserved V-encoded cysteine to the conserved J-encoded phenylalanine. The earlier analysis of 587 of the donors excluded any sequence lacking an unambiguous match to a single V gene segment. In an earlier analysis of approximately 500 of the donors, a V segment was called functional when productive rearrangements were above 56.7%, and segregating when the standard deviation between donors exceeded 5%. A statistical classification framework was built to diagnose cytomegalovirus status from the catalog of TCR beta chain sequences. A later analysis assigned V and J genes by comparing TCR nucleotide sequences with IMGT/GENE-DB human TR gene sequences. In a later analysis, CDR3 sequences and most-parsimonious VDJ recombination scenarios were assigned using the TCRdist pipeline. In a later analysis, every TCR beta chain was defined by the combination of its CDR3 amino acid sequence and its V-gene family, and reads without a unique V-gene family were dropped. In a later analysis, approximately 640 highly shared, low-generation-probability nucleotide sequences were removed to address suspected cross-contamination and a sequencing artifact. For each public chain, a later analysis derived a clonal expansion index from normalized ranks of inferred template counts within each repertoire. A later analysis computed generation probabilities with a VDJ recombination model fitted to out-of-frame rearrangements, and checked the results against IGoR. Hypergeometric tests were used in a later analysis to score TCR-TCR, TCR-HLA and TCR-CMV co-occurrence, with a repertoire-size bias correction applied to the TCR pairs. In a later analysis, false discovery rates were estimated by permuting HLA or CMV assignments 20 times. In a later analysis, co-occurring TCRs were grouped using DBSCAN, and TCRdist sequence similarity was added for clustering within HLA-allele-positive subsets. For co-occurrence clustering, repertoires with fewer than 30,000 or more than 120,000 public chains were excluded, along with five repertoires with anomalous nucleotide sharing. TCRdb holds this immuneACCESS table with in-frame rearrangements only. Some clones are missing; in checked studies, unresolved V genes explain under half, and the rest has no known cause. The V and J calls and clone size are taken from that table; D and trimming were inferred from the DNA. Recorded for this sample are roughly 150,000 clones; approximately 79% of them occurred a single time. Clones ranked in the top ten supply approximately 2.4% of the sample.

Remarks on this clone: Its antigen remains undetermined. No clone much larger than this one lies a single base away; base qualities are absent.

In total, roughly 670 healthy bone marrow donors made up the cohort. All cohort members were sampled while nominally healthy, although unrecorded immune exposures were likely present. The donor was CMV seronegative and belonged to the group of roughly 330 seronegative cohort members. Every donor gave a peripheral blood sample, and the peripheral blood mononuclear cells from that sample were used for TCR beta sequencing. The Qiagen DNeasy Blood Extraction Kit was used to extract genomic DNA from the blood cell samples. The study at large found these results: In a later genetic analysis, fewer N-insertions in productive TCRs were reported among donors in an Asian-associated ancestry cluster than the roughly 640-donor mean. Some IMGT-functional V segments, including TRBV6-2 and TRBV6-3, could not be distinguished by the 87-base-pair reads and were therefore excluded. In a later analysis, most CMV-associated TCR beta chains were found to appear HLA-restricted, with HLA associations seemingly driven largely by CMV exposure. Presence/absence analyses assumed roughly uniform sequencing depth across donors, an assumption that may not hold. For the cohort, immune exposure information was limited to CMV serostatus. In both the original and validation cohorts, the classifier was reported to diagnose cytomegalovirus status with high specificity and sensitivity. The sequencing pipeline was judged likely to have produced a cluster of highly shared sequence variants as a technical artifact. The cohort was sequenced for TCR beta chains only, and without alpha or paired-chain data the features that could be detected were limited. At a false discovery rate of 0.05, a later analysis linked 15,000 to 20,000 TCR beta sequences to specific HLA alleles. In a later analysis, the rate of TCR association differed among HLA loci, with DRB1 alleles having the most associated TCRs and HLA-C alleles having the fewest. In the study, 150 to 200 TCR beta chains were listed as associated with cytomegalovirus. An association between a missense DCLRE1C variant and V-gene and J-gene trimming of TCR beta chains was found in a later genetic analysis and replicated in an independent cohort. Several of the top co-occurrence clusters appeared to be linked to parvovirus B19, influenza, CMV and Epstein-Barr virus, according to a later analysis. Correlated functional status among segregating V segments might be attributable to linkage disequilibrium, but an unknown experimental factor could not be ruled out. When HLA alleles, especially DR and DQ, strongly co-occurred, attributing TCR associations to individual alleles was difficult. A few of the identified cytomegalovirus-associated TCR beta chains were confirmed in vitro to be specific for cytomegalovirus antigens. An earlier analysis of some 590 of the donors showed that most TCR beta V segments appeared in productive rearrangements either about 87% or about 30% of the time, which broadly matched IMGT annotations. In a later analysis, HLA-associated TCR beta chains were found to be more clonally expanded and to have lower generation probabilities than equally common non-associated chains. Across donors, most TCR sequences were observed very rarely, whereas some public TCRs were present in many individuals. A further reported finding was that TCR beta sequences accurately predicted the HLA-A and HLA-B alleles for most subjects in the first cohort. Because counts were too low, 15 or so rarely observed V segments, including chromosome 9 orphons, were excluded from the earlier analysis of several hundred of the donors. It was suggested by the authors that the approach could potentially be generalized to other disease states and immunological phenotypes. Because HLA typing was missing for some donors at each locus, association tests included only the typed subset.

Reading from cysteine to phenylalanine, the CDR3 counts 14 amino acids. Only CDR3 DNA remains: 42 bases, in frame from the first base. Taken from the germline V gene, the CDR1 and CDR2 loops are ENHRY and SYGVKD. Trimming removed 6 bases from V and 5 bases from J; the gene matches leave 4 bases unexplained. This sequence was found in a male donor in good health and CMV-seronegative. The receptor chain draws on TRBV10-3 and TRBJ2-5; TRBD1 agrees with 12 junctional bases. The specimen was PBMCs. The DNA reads TGTGCCATCAGGGGGGACAGGGGGCAGGAGACCCAGTACTTC. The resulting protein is CAIRGDRGQETQYF.